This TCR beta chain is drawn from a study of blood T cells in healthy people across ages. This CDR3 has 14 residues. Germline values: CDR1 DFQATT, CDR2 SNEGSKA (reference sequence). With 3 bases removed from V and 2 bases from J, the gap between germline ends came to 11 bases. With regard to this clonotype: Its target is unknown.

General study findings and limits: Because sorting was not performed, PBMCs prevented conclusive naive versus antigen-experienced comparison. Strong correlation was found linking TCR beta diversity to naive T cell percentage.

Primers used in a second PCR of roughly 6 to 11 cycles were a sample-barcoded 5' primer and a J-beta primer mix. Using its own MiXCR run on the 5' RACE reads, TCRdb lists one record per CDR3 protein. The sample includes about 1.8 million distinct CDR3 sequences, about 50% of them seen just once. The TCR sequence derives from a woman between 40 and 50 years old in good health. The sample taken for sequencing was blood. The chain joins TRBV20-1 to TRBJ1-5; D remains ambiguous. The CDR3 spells CSASIQRGNQPQHF. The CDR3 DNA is TGCAGTGCTAGTATACAGCGGGGCAATCAGCCCCAGCATTTT.